This TCR beta chain derives from a study of T cells after yellow fever vaccination. From the 5' RACE reads, TCRdb called clonotypes with MiXCR, one entry per CDR3 protein. This sample carries about 360,000 distinct CDR3 sequences, 6.2% of them seen once, and the ten largest clones take approximately 15%. The sample holds a few counts of this clonotype. The antigen is unknown. The V and J ends lost 5 bases and 4 bases, in that order; junction bases with no gene match: 6. CDR1 SGHVS and CDR2 FQNEAQ come from the germline V gene. The CDR3 totals 15 residues. Study-level findings and limits: The CD4 compartment and the CD8 compartment contained a small share of clonotypes in common.

The sample consisted of PBMCs, taken 5 days after the yellow fever booster vaccination. V and J are TRBV7-8 and TRBJ2-1; TRBD2 agrees at 9 bases. This TCR was recovered from a man in his thirties or forties who received the YFV17D yellow fever vaccine. CDR3 nucleotides: TGTGCCAGCAGCCTTAGCGGGAGACTGTACAATGAGCAGTTCTTC. Translated, it gives CASSLSGRLYNEQFF.